These T cell receptor beta chains were read from a single sample in a study of Graves' ophthalmopathy and Graves' hyperthyroidism. One entry per CDR3 protein, called by TCRdb with MiXCR from the multiplex PCR reads. Among hundreds of thousands of distinct CDR3 sequences listed, 22% were seen once. The sequenced material came from peripheral blood. These receptor sequences come from a woman between 18 and 29 years old with stable Graves' hyperthyroidism. Some clones in this sample may be carry-over from other donors' samples. Each CDR3 is given with its conserved first and last residue. D genes are given only for firm matches. Clone size is shown for a subset of rows, as once, few, many or a class of expanded clone.

clone_size j_call v_call d_call cdr3_aa cdr3_nt
few TRBJ2-7 TRBV29-1 TRBD2 CSVEWGEASGDPYEQYF TGCAGCGTTGAGTGGGGGGAAGCTAGCGGGGACCCCTACGAGCAGTACTTC
few TRBJ1-1 TRBV7-3 NA CASSLTVGSRGRGTEAFF TGTGCCAGCAGCTTAACGGTCGGTTCCCGAGGACGAGGCACTGAAGCTTTCTTT
many TRBJ1-6 TRBV2 NA CASSGQDNSPLHF TGTGCCAGCAGTGGACAGGATAATTCACCCCTCCACTTT
NA TRBJ1-2 TRBV4-1 NA CASSQDPLGTYTF TGCGCCAGCAGCCAAGATCCCCTAGGGACCTACACCTTC
many TRBJ1-2 TRBV10-3 NA CAINWGGSLYGYTF TGTGCCATCAATTGGGGTGGCAGCCTCTATGGCTACACCTTC
many TRBJ1-5 TRBV28 TRBD1 CASKKVDRDDQPQHF TGTGCCAGCAAGAAGGTGGACAGGGACGATCAGCCCCAGCATTTT
NA TRBJ1-1 TRBV6-2/TRBV6-3 NA CASSYLFTNTEAFF TGTGCCAGCAGTTACCTATTTACGAACACTGAAGCTTTCTTT
many TRBJ1-3 TRBV25-1 TRBD1 CASSASRTGFGNTIYF TGTGCCAGCAGTGCGTCCCGGACAGGTTTTGGAAACACCATATATTTT
few TRBJ1-6 TRBV5-5 NA CASGGKESRTSPLHF TGTGCCAGCGGTGGGAAGGAGAGCCGGACTTCACCCCTCCACTTT
many TRBJ1-1 TRBV6-1 NA CARVGENTEAFF TGTGCCAGGGTTGGGGAGAACACTGAAGCTTTCTTT
many TRBJ2-5 TRBV2 NA CASTLMGTQYF TGTGCCAGCACCCTAATGGGGACCCAGTACTTC
NA TRBJ1-1 TRBV6-1 TRBD1 CASSEEEGQGNTEAFF TGTGCCAGCAGTGAAGAAGAGGGACAGGGGAACACTGAAGCTTTCTTT
NA TRBJ1-6 TRBV6-1 NA CASSEEEAQNSPLHF TGTGCCAGCAGTGAAGAGGAGGCTCAGAATTCACCCCTCCACTTT
many TRBJ2-2 TRBV6-1 NA CASSPWELGGTGELFF TGTGCCAGCAGTCCCTGGGAACTAGGGGGGACCGGGGAGCTGTTTTTT
many TRBJ1-6 TRBV6-5 NA CASSFRALGSPLHF TGTGCCAGCAGTTTCCGGGCCCTCGGTTCACCCCTCCACTTT
NA TRBJ2-7 TRBV6-1 NA CASSLLRGEGYEQYF TGTGCCAGCAGCCTTCTACGGGGAGAGGGCTACGAGCAGTACTTC
many TRBJ2-7 TRBV30 NA CAWMPPGLFYEQYF TGTGCCTGGATGCCTCCGGGACTCTTCTACGAGCAGTACTTC
many TRBJ1-5 TRBV20-1 NA CSAKRGLQPQHF TGCAGTGCTAAGCGGGGTCTTCAGCCCCAGCATTTT
NA TRBJ1-5 TRBV4-2 NA CASSQVQDAQPQHF TGTGCCAGCAGCCAAGTACAGGACGCTCAGCCCCAGCATTTT
many TRBJ1-5 TRBV12-3/TRBV12-4 NA CASSLARQPQHF TGTGCCAGCAGCTTAGCCAGGCAGCCCCAGCATTTT
few TRBJ2-2 TRBV6-1 TRBD2 CASKRLASGELFF TGTGCCAGCAAAAGACTAGCGAGCGGGGAGCTGTTTTTT
many TRBJ1-5 TRBV27 TRBD1 CASGSGGEFTTLSQPQHF TGTGCCAGCGGGTCAGGGGGCGAGTTCACGACGTTAAGCCAGCCCCAGCATTTT
many TRBJ2-7 TRBV6-5 NA CASNPLAREQYF TGTGCCAGCAACCCGCTAGCGCGCGAGCAGTACTTC
few TRBJ2-5 TRBV25-1 TRBD2 CASSTSGQYQETQYF TGTGCCAGCAGCACTAGCGGACAGTACCAAGAGACCCAGTACTTC
many TRBJ1-1 TRBV11-2 NA CASSLYGNQDTEAFF TGTGCCAGCAGCTTATATGGGAACCAGGACACTGAAGCTTTCTTT
many TRBJ1-5 TRBV5-1 NA CASSLDGQGNQPQHF TGCGCCAGCAGCTTGGATGGCCAAGGCAATCAGCCCCAGCATTTT
many TRBJ2-7 TRBV12-3/TRBV12-4 TRBD2 CASSSGTSGVAYEQYF TGTGCCAGCAGTTCCGGGACTAGCGGGGTGGCCTACGAGCAGTACTTC
few TRBJ1-5 TRBV18 NA CASAVSNGNQPQHF TGTGCCAGCGCAGTCTCCAACGGCAATCAGCCCCAGCATTTT
few TRBJ1-2 TRBV19 NA CASSIWRYYGYTF TGTGCCAGTAGTATTTGGCGTTACTATGGCTACACCTTC
many TRBJ1-6 TRBV19 NA CASQSVGNSPLHF TGTGCCAGCCAATCCGTGGGTAATTCACCCCTCCACTTT
few TRBJ2-1 TRBV11-3 TRBD2 CASSLGGLAAYNEQFF TGTGCCAGCAGCTTAGGGGGACTAGCGGCCTACAATGAGCAGTTCTTC
few TRBJ2-5 TRBV20-1 NA CSAREPPGETQYF TGCAGTGCTAGAGAGCCCCCGGGAGAGACCCAGTACTTC
many TRBJ2-5 TRBV11-1 TRBD2 CASSLTPSGRMGTQYF TGTGCCAGCAGCTTAACCCCTAGCGGGAGGATGGGGACCCAGTACTTC
few TRBJ1-1 TRBV29-1 NA CSVGGTMNTEAFF TGCAGCGTGGGGGGGACTATGAACACTGAAGCTTTCTTT
NA TRBJ2-7 TRBV10-3 NA CAISDSTNSYEQYF TGTGCCATCAGTGATTCGACAAACTCCTACGAGCAGTACTTC
once TRBJ2-7 TRBV6-2/TRBV6-3 TRBD1 CAIGEGQGAGGEQYF TGTGCCATCGGGGAAGGACAGGGGGCAGGAGGCGAGCAGTACTTC
few TRBJ2-7 TRBV6-1 TRBD1 CASSQHSLKGAPYEQYF TGTGCCAGCAGCCAACACTCACTTAAGGGGGCCCCCTACGAGCAGTACTTC
NA TRBJ2-5 TRBV12-3/TRBV12-4 NA CASLGAPKETQYF TGTGCCAGCCTGGGGGCCCCTAAAGAGACCCAGTACTTC
few TRBJ1-1 TRBV12-3/TRBV12-4 NA CASSPLGEEAFF TGTGCCAGCAGTCCCCTGGGGGAGGAAGCTTTCTTT
many TRBJ1-1 TRBV6-5 TRBD1 CASKQGHTEAFF TGTGCCAGCAAACAGGGGCACACTGAAGCTTTCTTT
many TRBJ1-1 TRBV5-1 TRBD1 CASSLITGQGAEAFF TGCGCCAGCAGCTTGATAACGGGACAGGGGGCTGAAGCTTTCTTT
many TRBJ1-1 TRBV6-1 TRBD1 CASGGQITEAFF TGTGCCAGCGGGGGACAGATAACTGAAGCTTTCTTT
many TRBJ2-7 TRBV12-3/TRBV12-4 NA CASSLERVSSYEQYF TGTGCCAGCAGTTTGGAGAGGGTAAGCTCCTACGAGCAGTACTTC
few TRBJ2-2 TRBV6-2/TRBV6-3 TRBD2 CASRTSGGTGELFF TGTGCCAGCAGAACTAGCGGAGGCACCGGGGAGCTGTTTTTT
many TRBJ2-5 TRBV12-3/TRBV12-4 TRBD2 CASSLGLAGPETQYF TGTGCCAGCAGTTTAGGGCTAGCGGGCCCAGAGACCCAGTACTTC
many TRBJ1-2 TRBV12-5 NA CARGTVGYTF TGTGCTAGGGGAACAGTTGGCTACACCTTC
many TRBJ2-5 TRBV5-1 NA CASSSGNRQETQYF TGCGCCAGCAGCTCGGGCAACCGTCAAGAGACCCAGTACTTC
NA TRBJ2-7 TRBV6-1 NA CASRRGRGAYEQYF TGTGCCAGCCGAAGGGGGCGCGGGGCCTACGAGCAGTACTTC
many TRBJ1-2 TRBV6-4 NA CASSAQGPYGYTF TGTGCCAGCAGTGCCCAGGGTCCCTATGGCTACACCTTC
many TRBJ1-2 TRBV6-5 NA CASSYGRGYTF TGTGCCAGCAGTTACGGACGGGGCTACACCTTC
many TRBJ2-5 TRBV18 NA CASSPRLEETQYF TGTGCCAGCTCACCCCGGTTAGAGGAGACCCAGTACTTC
many TRBJ2-7 TRBV20-1 TRBD1 CSARVEDRGYDEQYF TGCAGTGCTAGGGTAGAGGACAGGGGATATGACGAGCAGTACTTC
few TRBJ1-1 TRBV12-3/TRBV12-4 NA CASSFKGPGAFF TGTGCCAGCAGTTTCAAGGGTCCGGGAGCTTTCTTT